One TCR beta chain is described in this entry. What it binds is not known. Both 60 Vbeta primers and 13 Jbeta primers went into the PCR. Profiled with immunoSEQ multiplex PCR; TCRdb holds only in-frame clones, not every one. There are around 110,000 clones in the sample; around two thirds occur only once, and 12% to 15% lies in the top ten. V was clipped by 0 bases and J by 5 bases, with 13 bases between them. Germline CDR1 MNHNY, CDR2 SVGAGI (reference sequence). This CDR3 contains 15 residues. This entry belongs to a study of cytomegalovirus exposure and HLA in healthy donors. Study background: Of around 400 genotyped donors, around 86% grouped in the Caucasian-associated ancestry cluster.

Healthy individuals who donated bone marrow served as the donors. Nominally healthy donors were sampled, though unrecorded immune exposures were likely. General study points: Association of some 18,000 TCR beta sequences with HLA alleles was found at 0.05 false discovery rate in a later analysis.

This chain uses TRBV6-6 with TRBJ1-2, with D perhaps matching TRBD1 (6 bases). The sequence was obtained from a woman aged 40 to 50 in good health and CMV-seropositive. Material for sequencing was PBMCs. The CDR3 DNA reads TGTGCCAGCAGTTACTCCCTTGAGGGGGTGTATGGCTACACCTTC. Translating it yields CASSYSLEGVYGYTF.